These 29 T cell receptor beta chains share one sample of origin, sequenced in a study of control samples from healthy donors and cancer patients. Profiled with immunoSEQ multiplex PCR; TCRdb holds only in-frame clones, not every one. The table has 150,000 to 200,000 clones, more than 90% seen once. The sequencing input was blood. Receptors were obtained from a man in his thirties or forties in good health.

To note about this clone: This specimen includes other DNA sequences encoding the same CDR3. CDR3 region: CASSLQGDYGYTF. The CDR3 DNA is TGTGCCAGCAGCTTACAGGGGGACTATGGCTACACCTTC. The J gene is TRBJ1-2, the V gene TRBV7-2; 7 bases align to TRBD1. Germline V CDR1 and CDR2: SGHTA, FQGNSA. The ends lost 2 bases at V and 3 bases at J; junction bases unmatched: 0. The CDR3 totals 13 residues.

This clone occurred once. The gene calls are TRBV5-1 and TRBJ1-1; D is undetermined. The CDR3 sequence is 16 residues long. Germline V gives CDR1 SGHRS, CDR2 YFSETQ. Trimming pared 4 bases from V and 0 bases from J, leaving 16 bases between. CDR3 protein: CASSIGRSNLNTEAFF. The CDR3 nucleotides read TGCGCCAGCAGCATCGGACGGAGTAATCTGAACACTGAAGCTTTCTTT.

About this clone: The identical CDR3 is also encoded by other nucleotide sequences in the sample. The chain carries TRBV30 and TRBJ1-2, with a weak D call TRBD1 (5 bases). The germline CDR1 and CDR2 sequences are GTSNPN and SVGIG (reference sequence). This CDR3 contains 11 residues. V lost 2 bases, J lost 7 bases, and 8 bases lay in between. The CDR3 loop reads CAWSNGGGYTF. In nucleotides, the CDR3 is TGTGCCTGGAGTAACGGGGGTGGCTACACCTTC.

This clone has just a few counts. CDR3 sequence (DNA): TGTGCCAGCAGCTATAGAGAGGTTGCTTTCTTT. This translates into CASSYREVAFF. The gene calls are TRBV5-5 and TRBJ1-1; D uncertain. The CDR3 is made up of 11 amino acids. The germline V gene has CDR1 SGHKS and CDR2 YYEKEE (reference sequence). Between the trimmed V and J ends, which lost 3 bases and 11 bases, there was a span of 11 bases.

The rearrangement uses TRBV30 and TRBJ2-1, with 7 bases aligning to TRBD1. This CDR3 is 13 amino acids long. Trimming took 5 bases from V and 2 from J; bases not matched to a gene: 3. Germline assignment: CDR1 GTSNPN and CDR2 SVGIG (reference sequence). This chain's CDR3 is CAWVRGPYNEQFF. In DNA form, the CDR3 reads TGTGCCTGGGTAAGGGGGCCCTACAATGAGCAGTTCTTC.

The CDR3 coding sequence is TGTGCCAGCAGCTTGGCCAGGGCCAATTCACCCCTCCACTTT. Its translation: CASSLARANSPLHF. V usage is TRBV5-4 and J usage is TRBJ1-6; D perhaps matches TRBD1 (5 bases). Germline V gene lookup returns CDR1 SGHNT and CDR2 YYREEE (reference sequence). V was clipped by 0 bases and J by 7 bases, with 8 bases between them. The CDR3 is 14 amino acids.

The CDR3 spells CASRSLAGKETQYF. Written as DNA, the CDR3 is TGTGCCAGCAGATCATTGGCGGGCAAAGAGACCCAGTACTTC. This rearrangement joins TRBV6-5 to TRBJ2-5; TRBD2 might be the D (5 bases). The CDR3 runs 14 residues. CDR1 and CDR2 (germline): MNHEY, SVGAGI. The V gene lost 6 bases and the J gene lost 3 bases, with 14 bases spanning the gap.

Only one count was recorded for this clone. The chain combines TRBV27 with TRBJ2-5, with 7 bases fitting TRBD1. The CDR3 runs to 15 residues. Unmatched junction bases numbered 10, after V lost 5 bases and J lost 4 bases. Looked up from germline, CDR1 is MNHEY and CDR2 is SMNVEV (reference sequence). This CDR3 is CASSPGDRARETQYF. The CDR3, as DNA: TGTGCCAGCAGTCCAGGTGACAGGGCCAGAGAGACCCAGTACTTC.

The genes are TRBV30 and TRBJ1-1; D gene unclear. CDR3 size: 15 residues. Germline CDR1 GTSNPN, CDR2 SVGIG (reference sequence). Trimming stripped 0 bases from V and 7 bases from J, with 18 bases between. CDR3 nucleotide sequence: TGTGCCTGGAGTGTAACCCCCGGACTGGCGAGTGAAGCTTTCTTT. Amino acids: CAWSVTPGLASEAFF. The full variable domain, with the rest looked up from reference TRBV30 and TRBJ1-1, is SQTIHQWPATLVQPVGSPLSLECTVEGTSNPNLYWYRQAAGRGLQLLFYSVGIGQISSEVPQNLSASRPQDRQFILSSKKLLLSDSGFYLCAWSVTPGLASEAFFGQGTRLTVV.

This chain connects TRBV19 to TRBJ2-3; TRBD2 agrees at 10 bases. The trim removed 6 bases at V and 0 bases at J, leaving 3 bases unmatched. The CDR3 length is 15 residues. Germline V gives CDR1 LNHDA, CDR2 SQIVND (reference sequence). CDR3 DNA: TGTGCCAGTAGCGCGACTAGCGGGAGCACAGATACGCAGTATTTT. Amino acid sequence: CASSATSGSTDTQYF.

The rearrangement uses TRBV4-1 and TRBJ1-2; 12 positions match TRBD1. This CDR3 is 16 amino acids long. The germline CDR1 and CDR2 sequences are MGHRA and YSYEKL. The J segment lost 4 bases and the V segment lost 0 bases, leaving 3 bases of the junction unmatched. In DNA form, the CDR3 reads TGCGCCAGCAGCCAAGATGGGACAGGGGGCCTCTATGGCTACACCTTC. Protein product: CASSQDGTGGLYGYTF.

V usage is TRBV2 and J usage is TRBJ2-1; TRBD2 aligns across 7 bases. The CDR3 has 12 residues. The V gene end was trimmed by 6 bases and the J gene end by 8 bases; junction bases not matched to a gene: 4. CDR1 is SNHLY, CDR2 FYNNEI, per germline. Written as DNA, the CDR3 is TGTGCCAGCAGCCTTAGCGGGTATGAGCAGTTCTTC. The encoded protein is CASSLSGYEQFF.

The chain recombines TRBV20-1 with TRBJ1-5; no firm D call. CDR3 length: 13 amino acids. CDR1 is DFQATT and CDR2 is SNEGSKA in the germline V gene (reference sequence). The V end was cut by 3 bases, the J end by 0 bases, with 6 bases between. CDR3: CSASSYSNQPQHF. DNA for the CDR3: TGCAGTGCTAGTTCGTATAGCAATCAGCCCCAGCATTTT.

This clone was observed a single time. The rearrangement uses TRBV9 and TRBJ2-3, with 8 bases lining up with TRBD1. Germline loops: CDR1 SGDLS, CDR2 YYNGEE. J was trimmed by 5 bases and V by 0 bases; bases with no gene match: 5. The CDR3 extends over 15 amino acids. The CDR3 nucleotides are TGTGCCAGCAGCGTAGGACAGGGGCAAAAAGATACGCAGTATTTT. It codes for CASSVGQGQKDTQYF.

This clone was counted between two and nine times. CDR3 loop: CSAWQGSTGELFF. CDR3 bases: TGCAGCGCCTGGCAGGGGTCCACCGGGGAGCTGTTTTTT. The chain links TRBV29-1 to TRBJ2-2; possibly TRBD1 for D (6 bases). From germline, CDR1 is SQVTM and CDR2 ANQGSEA. There are 13 residues in the CDR3. Trimming removed 7 bases at V and 4 bases at J, with 13 bases between.

This clone appeared a single time. The chain is built from TRBV19 and TRBJ1-4; TRBD1 is a possible D gene (5 bases). Germline CDR1 is LNHDA and CDR2 is SQIVND (reference sequence). V lost 1 base and J lost 10, with 16 bases in between. The CDR3 contains 15 residues. CDR3 DNA sequence: TGTGCCAGTAGTATAGCAAGTGGCGTGAGGGGAAAACTGTTTTTT. It yields the protein CASSIASGVRGKLFF.

The rearrangement uses TRBV11-2 and TRBJ2-3; TRBD1 matches 7 bases. Germline lookup yields CDR1 SGHAT and CDR2 FQNNGV. The CDR3 runs to 16 residues. V lost 5 bases, J lost 0 bases, and 8 bases stayed unmatched. As DNA, the CDR3 is TGTGCCAGCAGCCCCCTTGGGACAGCGAGCACAGATACGCAGTATTTT. Protein product: CASSPLGTASTDTQYF. The full variable domain, completed using reference TRBV11-2 and TRBJ2-3, is EAGVAQSPRYKIIEKRQSVAFWCNPISGHATLYWYQQILGQGPKLLIQFQNNGVVDDSQLPKDRFSAERLKGVDSTLKIQPAKLEDSAVYLCASSPLGTASTDTQYFGPGTRLTVL.

This chain connects TRBV2 to TRBJ1-1; the D gene is possibly TRBD1 (6 bases). V was trimmed by 6 bases and J by 0 bases, leaving 14 bases between them. This CDR3 is built from 15 residues. Germline V gene sequence: CDR1 SNHLY, CDR2 FYNNEI. CDR3 loop: CASRKQGPMNTEAFF. The CDR3 region has the DNA TGTGCCAGCAGGAAACAGGGCCCTATGAACACTGAAGCTTTCTTT.

This clone has only a few counts. The chain joins TRBV25-1 to TRBJ2-3; possible D gene TRBD1, 5 bases. The CDR3 has 15 residues. Trimming pared 3 bases from V and 1 base from J, leaving 11 bases between. In germline, CDR1 is MGHDK, CDR2 SYGVNS. CDR3 in amino acids: CASSEGQPRTDTQYF. In nucleotides, the CDR3 is TGTGCCAGCAGTGAGGGGCAGCCCCGCACAGATACGCAGTATTTT.

The chain has TRBV27 and TRBJ2-1; possibly TRBD2 for D (6 bases). The V end lost 6 bases, the J end lost 3 bases, and 18 bases lay between the germline ends. Germline loops: CDR1 MNHEY, CDR2 SMNVEV (reference sequence). This CDR3 has 16 residues. The CDR3 loop reads CASSLGIVEGYNEQFF. In nucleotides, the CDR3 is TGTGCCAGCAGCTTAGGGATAGTGGAGGGCTACAATGAGCAGTTCTTC.

The chain links TRBV2 to TRBJ2-2, with D tentatively TRBD1 (5 bases). Trimming cost V 6 bases and J 4 bases, with 9 bases left between them. This CDR3 is 13 amino acids long. The V gene's germline CDR1 is SNHLY and CDR2 FYNNEI. The CDR3 here is CASRTDSTGELFF. For the CDR3, the DNA is TGTGCCAGCAGGACAGACAGCACCGGGGAGCTGTTTTTT.

This clone appeared a single time. The junction shows a germline mismatch at one end, possibly a read error. Different DNA sequences within this sample yield the same CDR3. The chain combines TRBV7-9 with TRBJ1-6; TRBD1 matches at 7 bases. Germline V gene sequence: CDR1 SEHNR, CDR2 FQNEAQ (reference sequence). The CDR3 extends over 15 amino acids. The CDR3, as DNA: TGTGCCAGCAGCCGATTTCAGGGGGGGGATTCGCCCCTCCACTTT. This sequence encodes CASSRFQGGDSPLHF.

The chain has TRBV2 and TRBJ1-5; D gene ambiguous. The CDR3 consists of 13 residues. Trimming left V 2 bases short and J 7 bases short, with 9 bases between. Germline V gene sequence: CDR1 SNHLY, CDR2 FYNNEI. In nucleotides, the CDR3 is TGTGCCAGCAGTGAATTGTCGTCCCAGCCCCAGCATTTT. It specifies CASSELSSQPQHF.

V gene TRBV18 combines with J gene TRBJ1-2; D may be TRBD1 (5 bases). This CDR3 has 12 residues. Deletions cut 0 bases from V and 10 bases from J, with 9 bases between. Germline V CDR1 and CDR2: KGHSH, LQKENI. CDR3 nucleotides: TGTGCCAGCTCACCACCCGGGGGGATCTACACCTTC. It yields the protein CASSPPGGIYTF.

This chain uses TRBV5-1 with TRBJ1-1; D is ambiguous. The CDR3 spans 13 residues. V lost 5 bases and J lost 3, with 11 bases in between. CDR1 is SGHRS, CDR2 YFSETQ, per germline. CDR3 loop: CASRFGWDTEAFF. The DNA of the CDR3 is TGCGCCAGCAGGTTTGGTTGGGACACTGAAGCTTTCTTT.

This chain uses TRBV6-5 with TRBJ2-3; the D is unclear. The CDR3 length is 15 residues. The ends were cut back, 5 bases at V and 0 bases at J, with 12 bases in the middle. Germline V lookup: CDR1 MNHEY, CDR2 SVGAGI. The CDR3 sequence: CASSRTYSSTDTQYF. The CDR3 DNA reads TGTGCCAGCAGTCGGACCTACTCTAGCACAGATACGCAGTATTTT.

The chain uses TRBV6-2 or TRBV6-3 and TRBJ2-7; tentative D call: TRBD2 (5 bases). Germline CDR1 MNHEY, CDR2 SVGEGT. V lost 2 bases and J lost 3, with 8 bases in between. The CDR3 has 13 residues. CDR3 nucleotide sequence: TGTGCCAGCAGTTACGTTGAGGGCTACGAGCAGTACTTC. Translating it yields CASSYVEGYEQYF.

This rearrangement joins TRBV28 to TRBJ2-7; 8 bases line up with TRBD1. This CDR3 is 13 amino acids long. The ends lost 6 bases at V and 6 bases at J; junction bases unmatched: 7. CDR1 and CDR2 from the germline V gene are MDHEN and SYDVKM. This CDR3 reads CASSLTDRGEQYF. CDR3 nucleotides: TGTGCCAGCAGCCTAACCGACAGGGGCGAGCAGTACTTC.

J is TRBJ1-3 and V is TRBV5-6; TRBD1 matches 8 bases. Unmatched junction bases numbered 10, after V lost 0 bases and J lost 2 bases. From germline, CDR1 is SGHDT and CDR2 YYEEEE. This CDR3 spans 18 amino acids. The CDR3 coding sequence is TGTGCCAGCAGCTTGGTGGTCTTACAGGGGGTCCCTGGAAACACCATATATTTT. Translated, it gives CASSLVVLQGVPGNTIYF. Full variable domain (rest looked up from reference TRBV5-6 and TRBJ1-3): DAGVTQSPTHLIKTRGQQVTLRCSPKSGHDTVSWYQQALGQGPQFIFQYYEEEERQRGNFPDRFSGHQFPNYSSELNVNALLLGDSALYLCASSLVVLQGVPGNTIYFGEGSWLTVV.